These 25 T cell receptor beta chains were all obtained from the same sample, sequenced in a study of human T cells and chemical hapten exposure. A single record per CDR3 protein comes from TCRdb applying MiXCR to the RACE reads. The sample gives around 250,000 distinct CDR3 sequences, 7.5% to 9% of which show up once; about 2.1% is in the top ten. Time point denoted: pre-sensitization, week 0. This sample's treatment: therapeutic diphenylcyclopropenone sensitization with weekly scalp DPC. This material consisted of whole blood, taken in connection with sensitization to the hapten diphenylcyclopropenone (DPC). These receptors originate from a woman aged 40 to 49 with alopecia areata. Some clones in this sample may be carry-over from other donors' samples.

This clonotype has only a few counts. This chain links TRBV14 with TRBJ2-2; D might be TRBD1 (5 bases). The CDR3 is made up of 16 amino acids. Germline V lookup: CDR1 SGHDN, CDR2 FVKESK. The ends were cut back, 2 bases at V and 0 bases at J, with 10 bases in the middle. CDR3 protein: CASSQRLGANTGELFF. The CDR3 DNA reads as TGTGCCAGCAGCCAACGGTTAGGGGCGAACACCGGGGAGCTGTTTTTT.

This clonotype was counted only a few times. The chain joins TRBV12-3 or TRBV12-4 to TRBJ2-1; tentative D call: TRBD2 (5 bases). The length of the CDR3 is 15 residues. The V end was cut by 7 bases, the J end by 2 bases, with 15 bases between. The chain's CDR3 is CASTGSGTAYNEQFF. The CDR3 coding sequence is TGTGCCAGCACGGGGTCGGGAACCGCCTACAATGAGCAGTTCTTC.

This clonotype was observed a handful of times. The chain uses TRBV2 and TRBJ2-3, with D tentatively TRBD1 (5 bases). The CDR3 totals 13 residues. Germline V lookup: CDR1 SNHLY, CDR2 FYNNEI. Trimming left V 8 bases short and J 3 bases short, with 12 bases between. CDR3: CASFSRVTDTQYF. The CDR3 DNA reads TGTGCCAGCTTTTCCAGGGTGACAGATACGCAGTATTTT.

This clonotype showed up just a few times. The CDR3 does not end in the conserved phenylalanine or tryptophan, so this is likely a read error. The chain joins TRBV6-5 to TRBJ2-3, with 8 bases lining up with TRBD2. Germline assignment: CDR1 MNHEY and CDR2 SVGAGI. This CDR3 has 15 amino acids. The J segment lost 4 bases and the V segment lost 4 bases, leaving 7 bases of the junction unmatched. CDR3 in amino acids: CASSSRTSPPDTQYL. The CDR3 bases are TGTGCCAGCAGTTCGAGGACTAGCCCCCCAGATACGCAGTATTTG.

This clonotype has ten or more counts. This chain connects TRBV12-3 or TRBV12-4 to TRBJ1-2; 10 bases are a match to TRBD1. Germline trimming cut 7 bases from V and 8 bases from J; bases unmatched to any gene: 13. The CDR3 runs 15 residues. The CDR3 spells CASTVDDRGREGYTF. DNA of the CDR3: TGTGCCAGCACCGTCGACGACAGGGGGCGAGAGGGCTACACCTTC.

V and J are TRBV14 and TRBJ1-1; 7 bases align to TRBD1. The germline V gene encodes CDR1 SGHDN and CDR2 FVKESK. The CDR3 covers 13 residues. The ends lost 1 base at V and 10 bases at J; junction bases unmatched: 6. This CDR3 is CASSQGPDRRAFF. In nucleotides, the CDR3 is TGTGCCAGCAGCCAAGGTCCGGACAGGAGAGCTTTCTTT.

There are many counts of this clonotype. The V call is TRBV29-1, the J call TRBJ1-2; 7 positions agree with TRBD1. V was pared by 7 bases and J by 7 bases, with 3 bases of the junction left unmatched. This CDR3 is 10 amino acids long. The germline V gene encodes CDR1 SQVTM and CDR2 ANQGSEA. CDR3 sequence reads: CSAWTGGYTF. CDR3 bases: TGCAGCGCTTGGACAGGTGGCTACACCTTC.

CDR3 amino acids: CASSPRGSNQPQHF. In DNA, the CDR3 is TGTGCCAGCAGCCCCCGGGGTAGCAATCAGCCCCAGCATTTT. This chain joins TRBV6-5 and TRBJ1-5; D is undetermined. The V end was cut by 6 bases, the J end by 0 bases, with 9 bases between. The germline V gene has CDR1 MNHEY and CDR2 SVGAGI. The CDR3 is 14 amino acids.

The J gene is TRBJ2-2, the V gene TRBV7-2; tentatively, D is TRBD1 (6 bases). The germline V and J ends were trimmed by 1 base and 1 base, with 7 bases remaining between them. The CDR3 spans 15 residues. The germline gives CDR1 SGHTA, CDR2 FQGNSA. CDR3 nucleotides: TGTGCCAGCAGCTTAGTACAGGGGAACACCGGGGAGCTGTTTTTT. Translation: CASSLVQGNTGELFF. Filled out from reference TRBV7-2 and TRBJ2-2, the complete variable domain reads GAGVSQSPSNKVTEKGKDVELRCDPISGHTALYWYRQSLGQGLEFLIYFQGNSAPDKSGLPSDRFSAERTGGSVSTLTIQRTQQEDSAVYLCASSLVQGNTGELFFGEGSRLTVL.

V and J are TRBV12-3 or TRBV12-4 and TRBJ1-4; D possibly corresponds to TRBD1 (5 bases). CDR3 length equals 16 residues. The V end was cut by 5 bases, the J end by 2 bases, with 15 bases between. The CDR3 DNA follows: TGTGCCAGCAGTCCCGTCCGGGGGTGGACTAATGAAAAACTGTTTTTT. This gives the protein CASSPVRGWTNEKLFF.

The chain carries TRBV7-2 and TRBJ2-5; D perhaps matches TRBD1 (6 bases). Trimming removed 5 bases at V and 7 bases at J, with 17 bases between. CDR3 length equals 14 residues. Germline-derived CDR1 and CDR2 are SGHTA and FQGNSA. The chain's CDR3 is CASSAQGSQLTQYF. DNA for the CDR3: TGTGCCAGCAGCGCTCAGGGGTCCCAGTTGACCCAGTACTTC.

The rearrangement joins TRBV20-1 to TRBJ1-5; no reliable D call. Germline V lookup: CDR1 DFQATT, CDR2 SNEGSKA (reference sequence). This CDR3 is 13 amino acids long. Deletions cut 0 bases from V and 7 bases from J, with 10 bases between. In DNA, the CDR3 is TGCAGTGCTAGAGATAGGCTACTACAGCCCCAGCATTTT. Protein sequence: CSARDRLLQPQHF.

In its sample, this clonotype was seen a few times. The chain employs TRBV11-3 and TRBJ2-3, with D perhaps matching TRBD1 or TRBD2 (5 bases each). The CDR3 contains 13 residues. The V and J ends lost 5 bases and 2 bases respectively, with 8 bases between them. Germline V lookup: CDR1 SGHNT, CDR2 YENEEA. This CDR3 reads CASSRDHTDTQYF. CDR3 in DNA: TGTGCCAGCAGCCGGGACCACACAGATACGCAGTATTTT.

This clonotype appeared many times. The V gene is TRBV20-1, the J gene TRBJ2-4; D possibly corresponds to TRBD1 (5 bases). Germline V lookup: CDR1 DFQATT, CDR2 SNEGSKA (reference sequence). With 6 bases removed from V and 9 bases from J, the gap between germline ends came to 21 bases. The CDR3 loop spans 14 amino acids. CDR3 nucleotides: TGCAGTGCCCCTTGGGGCGGCGCCCAGGGCATTCAGTACTTC. Translating it yields CSAPWGGAQGIQYF.

This clonotype has more than one count but fewer than ten. The chain is built from TRBV12-3 or TRBV12-4 and TRBJ1-4; the D is unclear. The length of the CDR3 is 13 residues. The V and J ends lost 6 bases and 8 bases respectively, with 13 bases between them. As DNA, the CDR3 is TGTGCCAGCAGCTTCGACCAGAACGAAAAACTGTTTTTT. Encoded protein: CASSFDQNEKLFF.

This clonotype was picked up a small number of times. V is TRBV29-1 and J is TRBJ2-1; no reliable D call. V lost 4 bases and J lost 0, with 7 bases in between. The germline gives CDR1 SQVTM, CDR2 ANQGSEA. The CDR3 sequence is 13 residues long. For the CDR3, the DNA is TGCAGCGTTGGTCCGACCTCCTACAATGAGCAGTTCTTC. As protein: CSVGPTSYNEQFF.

The chain carries TRBV28 and TRBJ2-7; no reliable D call. The CDR3 spans 14 residues. CDR1 is MDHEN and CDR2 is SYDVKM in the germline V gene. With 5 bases removed from V and 3 bases from J, the gap between germline ends came to 14 bases. The CDR3 here is CASSTPGKRYEQYF. In DNA, the CDR3 is TGTGCCAGCAGTACCCCAGGAAAACGCTACGAGCAGTACTTC.

This clonotype was seen a handful of times. The chain carries TRBV18 and TRBJ2-1; D is ambiguous. Per germline, CDR1 KGHSH and CDR2 LQKENI. The CDR3 runs to 13 residues. Trimming stripped 1 base from V and 7 bases from J, with 8 bases between. As DNA, the CDR3 is TGTGCCAGCTCACCACGGGATGGGAATGAGCAGTTCTTC. It codes for CASSPRDGNEQFF.

A few counts support this clonotype. This rearrangement joins TRBV7-3 to TRBJ2-2, with D tentatively TRBD1 or TRBD2 (5 bases each). Germline V CDR1 and CDR2: SGHTA, FQGTGA. The V end lost 5 bases, the J end lost 0 bases, and 7 bases lay between the germline ends. The CDR3 sequence is 14 residues long. DNA of the CDR3: TGTGCCAGCAGCACGGGGCCGAACACCGGGGAGCTGTTTTTT. Its translation: CASSTGPNTGELFF.

This clonotype showed up many times. The J gene is TRBJ2-7, the V gene TRBV24-1; D not resolved. The CDR3 spans 11 residues. The germline V gene encodes CDR1 KGHDR and CDR2 SFDVKD. Trimming shortened V by 4 bases and J by 3 bases, and 3 bases separated the two germline ends. The DNA of the CDR3 is TGTGCCACCAGTGACCTCTACGAGCAGTACTTC. Protein product: CATSDLYEQYF.

This clonotype was detected ten times or more. This chain joins TRBV20-1 and TRBJ2-7; no reliable D call. The CDR3 totals 14 residues. Germline CDR1 is DFQATT and CDR2 is SNEGSKA (reference sequence). Deletions cut 0 bases from V and 1 base from J, with 10 bases between. The CDR3 loop is CSARDLPNSYEQYF. In DNA form, the CDR3 reads TGCAGTGCTAGAGATTTACCGAATTCCTACGAGCAGTACTTC.

This chain joins TRBV9 and TRBJ2-3; no clear D. This CDR3 comprises 16 residues. Trimming pared 4 bases from V and 5 bases from J, leaving 20 bases between. The germline gives CDR1 SGDLS, CDR2 YYNGEE. The CDR3: CASSPHRSGPGDTQYF. The CDR3 nucleotides are TGTGCCAGCAGCCCCCACCGGTCGGGCCCAGGAGATACGCAGTATTTT.

The V call is TRBV20-1, the J call TRBJ1-2; D gene uncertain. V lost 3 bases and J 1 base, leaving 12 bases between the germline ends. CDR3 length equals 14 residues. CDR1 DFQATT and CDR2 SNEGSKA come from the germline V gene (reference sequence). Written as DNA, the CDR3 is TGCAGTGCTAGGGAAGGTAGCGGTAACTATGGCTACACCTTC. Its translation: CSAREGSGNYGYTF.

This clonotype has at least ten counts. V gene TRBV28 combines with J gene TRBJ2-7, with D unresolved. Trimming shortened V by 3 bases and J by 1 base, and 7 bases separated the two germline ends. Germline CDR1 and CDR2: MDHEN and SYDVKM. The CDR3 is 13 residues long. CDR3 in amino acids: CASSFSDSYEQYF. CDR3 coding DNA: TGTGCCAGCAGTTTCAGCGATTCCTACGAGCAGTACTTC.

The CDR3 protein is CASSYSVVGGHNTGELFF. CDR3 DNA sequence: TGTGCCAGCAGTTACTCGGTAGTGGGGGGCCACAACACCGGGGAGCTGTTTTTT. J is TRBJ2-2 and V is TRBV6-5; either TRBD1 or TRBD2 may fit D (6 bases each). The CDR3 is 18 residues long. CDR1 is MNHEY and CDR2 is SVGAGI in the germline V gene. Trimming left V 0 bases short and J 2 bases short, with 16 bases between.